This is a list of T cell receptor beta chains from one sample in a study of T cell changes during pregnancy in multiple sclerosis. Sequenced by immunoSEQ multiplex PCR; TCRdb stores in-frame clones only, minus some. The sample lists 30,000 to 40,000 clones, around 87% occurring once. The sequencing used CD4+ T cells from peripheral blood mononuclear cells, collected in the second trimester of pregnancy. The source of these receptors is a female donor with multiple sclerosis, enrolled in a pregnancy study. The CDR3 runs from the conserved cysteine through the conserved F or W. A D gene is named only where the DNA matches it firmly. Rows give clone size only sometimes, using once, few, many, or a class for an expanded clone.

TRBV30	TRBJ1-2	.	.	CAWGTSRGYTF	TGTGCCTGGGGGACTTCTCGTGGCTACACCTTC
TRBV18	TRBJ2-7	.	.	CASSPDSVEQYF	TGTGCCAGCTCACCTGACTCTGTCGAGCAGTACTTC
TRBV7-2	TRBJ1-1	.	.	CASSALSYRGTEAFF	TGTGCCAGCAGCGCGCTCAGCTATCGAGGCACTGAAGCTTTCTTT
TRBV7-2	TRBJ2-7	.	.	CASSSGAGGSYEQYF	TGTGCCAGCAGCTCCGGGGCAGGAGGGTCCTACGAGCAGTACTTC
TRBV6-6	TRBJ1-2	.	.	CASSYQTGSSTF	TGTGCCAGCAGTTACCAGACAGGTTCCTCGACCTTC
TRBV28	TRBJ2-2	few	.	CATGRNTGELFF	TGTGCCACCGGGAGGAACACCGGGGAGCTGTTTTTT
TRBV6-1	TRBJ1-1	once	TRBD1	CASRLYRDRDTEAFF	TGTGCCAGCAGGCTATACCGGGACAGGGACACTGAAGCTTTCTTT
TRBV7-2	TRBJ2-7	.	TRBD2	CASSLVIAGGLGDHEQYF	TGTGCCAGCAGCTTAGTAATAGCGGGAGGGCTCGGCGATCACGAGCAGTACTTC
TRBV30	TRBJ2-1	.	.	CASSPGLNEQFF	TGTGCCAGCTCCCCAGGGTTGAATGAGCAGTTCTTC
TRBV5-1	TRBJ2-1	.	TRBD2	CASSSGIGDEQFF	TGCGCCAGCTCCAGCGGGATAGGGGATGAGCAGTTCTTC
TRBV5-8	TRBJ2-5	.	TRBD2	CASSLGTSRPQETQYF	TGTGCCAGCAGCTTGGGGACTAGCCGGCCCCAAGAGACCCAGTACTTC
TRBV5-4	TRBJ2-1	.	TRBD1	CATRRGQGNNEQFF	TGTGCCACACGGAGGGGACAGGGAAACAATGAGCAGTTCTTC
TRBV11-3	TRBJ2-1	.	TRBD2	CASSLLGGGNNEQFF	TGTGCCAGCAGCCTACTCGGCGGGGGGAACAATGAGCAGTTCTTC
TRBV5-1	TRBJ2-6	.	.	CASSRTVRSGANVLTF	TGCGCCAGCAGCAGGACAGTACGCTCTGGGGCCAACGTCCTGACTTTC
TRBV18	TRBJ2-5	.	.	CASSRGQLQETQYF	TGTGCCAGCTCACGGGGACAACTCCAAGAGACCCAGTACTTC
TRBV7-9	TRBJ2-3	medium-sized	.	CASSLEPADTQYF	TGTGCCAGCAGCTTAGAACCGGCAGATACGCAGTATTTT
TRBV11-3	TRBJ2-7	.	TRBD2	CASSLVLAGGNYEQYF	TGTGCCAGCAGCTTAGTACTAGCGGGAGGGAACTACGAGCAGTACTTC
TRBV25-1	TRBJ2-1	.	TRBD1	CASIQTTGTGLSNEQFF	TGTGCCAGCATCCAAACCACCGGGACAGGGCTCTCAAATGAGCAGTTCTTC
TRBV27	TRBJ1-6	.	.	CASSLEGVYNSPLHF	TGTGCCAGCAGTCTGGAAGGGGTCTATAATTCACCCCTCCACTTT
TRBV4-3	TRBJ2-1	once	.	CASSQWLESSYNEQFF	TGCGCCAGCAGCCAGTGGTTGGAGAGCTCCTACAATGAGCAGTTCTTC
TRBV28	TRBJ2-7	.	.	CASSLWRSADEQYF	TGTGCCAGCAGTTTATGGCGTAGCGCGGACGAGCAGTACTTC
TRBV7-9	TRBJ2-3	few	TRBD2	CASSRRLAGTDTQYF	TGTGCCAGCAGCCGCCGACTAGCGGGCACAGATACGCAGTATTTT
TRBV5-1	TRBJ2-7	.	.	CASSLGGQESSYEQYF	TGCGCCAGCAGCTTGGGTGGTCAGGAAAGCTCCTACGAGCAGTACTTC
TRBV15	TRBJ2-1	.	.	CATSFDFGNEQFF	TGTGCCACCAGCTTTGACTTCGGAAATGAGCAGTTCTTC
TRBV2	TRBJ1-3	.	.	CASSLVSGSGNTIYF	TGTGCCAGCAGTCTGGTCTCGGGTTCCGGAAACACCATATATTTT
TRBV5-1	TRBJ2-2	.	.	CASSSNTGELFF	TGCGCCAGCAGCTCAAACACCGGGGAGCTGTTTTTT
TRBV5-1	TRBJ1-1	few	.	CASRREPNTEAFF	TGCGCCAGCAGAAGGGAGCCGAACACTGAAGCTTTCTTT